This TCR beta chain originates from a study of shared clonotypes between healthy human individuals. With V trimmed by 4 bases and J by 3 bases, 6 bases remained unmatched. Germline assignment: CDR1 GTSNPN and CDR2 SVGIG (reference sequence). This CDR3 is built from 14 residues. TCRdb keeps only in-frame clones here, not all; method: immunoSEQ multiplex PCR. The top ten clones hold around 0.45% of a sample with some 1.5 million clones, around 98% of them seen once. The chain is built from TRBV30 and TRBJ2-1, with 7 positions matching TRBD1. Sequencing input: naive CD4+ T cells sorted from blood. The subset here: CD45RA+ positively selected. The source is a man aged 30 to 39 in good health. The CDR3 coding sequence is TGTGCCTGGACCCCCGGGACAGACTACAATGAGCAGTTCTTC. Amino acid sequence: CAWTPGTDYNEQFF.